The source of this T cell receptor (beta chain) is a study of CD8 T cells in Susac syndrome. Study details: Patients with Susac syndrome were therapy-naive, on corticosteroids, or on intravenous immunoglobulin alone at the time that blood was drawn.

In regard to this clonotype: Its cognate antigen is unknown.

It was negative isolation that provided the CD8+ and CD4+ T cells, whereas TEMRA cells were enriched by FACS. In germline, CDR1 is MNHEY, CDR2 SVGAGI. The CDR3 is 13 amino acids. Between the trimmed V and J ends, which lost 6 bases and 4 bases, there was a span of 10 bases. Study results and caveats: Repertoires of Susac syndrome CD4+ T cells lacked clonal expansion.

Random hexamers were used to reverse transcribe the RNA input (roughly 0.5 to 1 ug). The CDR3 of TCR beta was amplified by immunoSEQ multiplex PCR across 54 Vbeta and 13 Jbeta. TCRdb reprocessed the immunoSEQ multiplex PCR reads with MiXCR, giving one entry per CDR3 protein. The sample carries 150,000 to 190,000 distinct CDR3 sequences, about 95% recorded once. The chain links TRBV6-5 to TRBJ2-4; D is undetermined. The receptor comes from a human donor with Susac syndrome. The sequenced material came from CD4+ T cells from PBMCs. The CDR3 DNA reads as TGTGCCAGCAGCCAAGGACCTAAAAACATTCAGTACTTC. It specifies CASSQGPKNIQYF.